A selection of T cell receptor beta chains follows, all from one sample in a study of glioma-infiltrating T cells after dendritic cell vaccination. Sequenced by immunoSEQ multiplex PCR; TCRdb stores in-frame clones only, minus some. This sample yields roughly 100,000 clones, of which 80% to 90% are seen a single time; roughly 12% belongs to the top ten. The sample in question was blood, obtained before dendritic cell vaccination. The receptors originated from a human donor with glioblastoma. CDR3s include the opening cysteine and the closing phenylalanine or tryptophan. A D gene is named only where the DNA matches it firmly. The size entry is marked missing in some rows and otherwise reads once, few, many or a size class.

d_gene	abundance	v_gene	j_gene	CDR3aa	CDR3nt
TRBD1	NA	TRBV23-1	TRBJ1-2	CASGQGISGGHTF	TGCGCCAGCGGACAGGGAATATCTGGTGGCCACACCTTC
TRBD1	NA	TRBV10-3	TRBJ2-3	CAISSGQGYTDTQYF	TGTGCCATCAGCTCGGGACAGGGATACACAGATACGCAGTATTTT
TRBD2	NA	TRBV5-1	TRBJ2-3	CASSSFTSGGGKTDTQYF	TGCGCCAGCAGCTCCTTTACTAGCGGGGGAGGAAAAACAGATACGCAGTATTTT
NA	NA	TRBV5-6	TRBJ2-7	CASSLDSSSYEQYF	TGTGCCAGCAGCTTGGACAGCAGCTCCTACGAGCAGTACTTC
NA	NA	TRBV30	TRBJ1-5	CAWAGGERNQPQHF	TGTGCCTGGGCCGGGGGTGAACGTAATCAGCCCCAGCATTTT
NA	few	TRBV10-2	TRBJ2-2	CASSVGTNTGELFF	TGCGCCAGCAGTGTCGGGACGAACACCGGGGAGCTGTTTTTT
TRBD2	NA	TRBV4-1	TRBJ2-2	CASSHLTGGYTGELFF	TGCGCCAGCAGCCACCTTACGGGGGGGTATACCGGGGAGCTGTTTTTT
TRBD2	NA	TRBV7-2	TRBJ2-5	CASSLGGVSGGTGETQYF	TGTGCCAGCAGCTTAGGTGGAGTTAGCGGGGGGACGGGAGAGACCCAGTACTTC
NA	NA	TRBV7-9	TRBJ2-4	CASTRQALAKNIQYF	TGTGCCAGCACCCGACAGGCCCTAGCCAAAAACATTCAGTACTTC
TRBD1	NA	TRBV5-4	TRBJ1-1	CASSERIRDRGLAFF	TGTGCCAGCAGTGAAAGGATCCGGGACAGGGGGCTGGCTTTCTTT
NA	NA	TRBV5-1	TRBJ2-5	CASSRDFGETQYF	TGCGCCAGCAGCCGGGACTTTGGGGAGACCCAGTACTTC
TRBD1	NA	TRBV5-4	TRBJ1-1	CASSLFQGDTEAFF	TGTGCCAGCAGCTTGTTCCAGGGGGACACTGAAGCTTTCTTT
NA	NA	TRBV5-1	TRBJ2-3	CASSLGGSTDTQYF	TGCGCCAGCAGCTTGGGCGGTAGCACAGATACGCAGTATTTT
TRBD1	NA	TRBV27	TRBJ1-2	CASSFTGGEYGYTF	TGTGCCAGCAGTTTCACAGGGGGCGAGTATGGCTACACCTTC
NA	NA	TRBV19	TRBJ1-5	CASSIGQGNQPQHF	TGTGCCAGTAGTATTGGACAAGGGAATCAGCCCCAGCATTTT
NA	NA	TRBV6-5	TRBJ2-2	CASMAGASVTGELFF	TGTGCCAGCATGGCAGGGGCTTCGGTCACCGGGGAGCTGTTTTTT
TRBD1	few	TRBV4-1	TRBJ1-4	CASSHPDRGPEKLFF	TGCGCCAGCAGCCACCCCGACAGGGGGCCTGAAAAACTGTTTTTT
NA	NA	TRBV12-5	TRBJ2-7	CASGLVLGAVSYEQYF	TGTGCTAGTGGTTTGGTATTGGGGGCAGTTTCCTACGAGCAGTACTTC
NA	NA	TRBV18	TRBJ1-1	CASSLREYTEAFF	TGTGCCAGCTCACTACGAGAGTACACTGAAGCTTTCTTT
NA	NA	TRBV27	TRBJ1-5	CASSRRQGNQPQHF	TGTGCCAGCAGTCGCCGACAGGGCAATCAGCCCCAGCATTTT
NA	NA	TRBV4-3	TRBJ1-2	CASSQEFSGQNYGYTF	TGCGCCAGCAGCCAAGAATTCAGTGGACAAAACTATGGCTACACCTTC
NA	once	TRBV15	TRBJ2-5	CATSRVLETQYF	TGTGCCACCAGCAGGGTACTTGAGACCCAGTACTTC
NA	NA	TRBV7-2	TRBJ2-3	CASSSLLGGGTQYF	TGTGCCAGCAGCTCCCTCTTAGGGGGGGGTACGCAGTATTTT
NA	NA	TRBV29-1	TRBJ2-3	CSVHQDRIRTDTQYF	TGCAGCGTACACCAAGACAGGATTAGGACAGATACGCAGTATTTT
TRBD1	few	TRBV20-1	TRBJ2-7	CSSGQGYEQYF	TGCAGTTCGGGACAGGGCTACGAGCAGTACTTC
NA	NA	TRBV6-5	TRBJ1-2	CASSYSFRFDGYTF	TGTGCCAGCAGTTACTCGTTCAGGTTCGATGGCTACACCTTC
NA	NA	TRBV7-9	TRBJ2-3	CASSTGGLAGYDTQYF	TGTGCCAGCAGCACCGGGGGACTGGCGGGGTACGATACGCAGTATTTT
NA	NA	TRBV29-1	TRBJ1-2	CSALPVYDGYGYTF	TGCAGCGCCCTCCCGGTTTACGATGGCTATGGCTACACCTTC
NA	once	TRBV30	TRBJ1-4	CAWSRGATNEKLFF	TGTGCCTGGAGCCGGGGGGCAACTAATGAAAAACTGTTTTTT
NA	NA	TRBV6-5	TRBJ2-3	CASSYSRTENTDTQYF	TGTGCCAGCAGTTACTCTAGGACAGAGAACACAGATACGCAGTATTTT
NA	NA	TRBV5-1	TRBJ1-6	CASSTQGGNSPLHF	TGCGCCAGCAGCACCCAGGGAGGTAATTCACCCCTCCACTTT
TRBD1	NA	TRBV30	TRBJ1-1	CAWSGQGGTEAFF	TGTGCCTGGAGTGGGCAGGGGGGCACTGAAGCTTTCTTT
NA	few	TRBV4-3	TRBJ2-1	CASSQASGEGNEQFF	TGCGCCAGCAGCCAAGCCTCAGGGGAAGGGAATGAGCAGTTCTTC
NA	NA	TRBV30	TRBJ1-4	CAWSVKGSPEKLFF	TGTGCCTGGAGTGTGAAAGGGAGCCCTGAAAAACTGTTTTTT
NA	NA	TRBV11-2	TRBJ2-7	CASSPGPGSVEQYF	TGTGCCAGCAGCCCCGGACCGGGGAGCGTCGAGCAGTACTTC
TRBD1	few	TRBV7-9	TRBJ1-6	CASRPQGMLDSPLHF	TGTGCCAGCAGACCACAGGGGATGCTGGATTCACCCCTCCACTTT
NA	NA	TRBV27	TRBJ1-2	CASTGGDSYGYTF	TGTGCCAGCACGGGGGGTGATAGCTATGGCTACACCTTC
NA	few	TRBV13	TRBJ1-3	CASRITGPSSGNTIYF	TGTGCCAGCAGGATCACAGGCCCGAGCTCTGGAAACACCATATATTTT
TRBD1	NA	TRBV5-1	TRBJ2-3	CASSWGTGTDTQYF	TGCGCCAGCAGCTGGGGGACAGGCACAGATACGCAGTATTTT
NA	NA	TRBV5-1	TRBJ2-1	CASSLAFSSNEQFF	TGCGCCAGCAGCTTGGCTTTTAGTAGCAATGAGCAGTTCTTC
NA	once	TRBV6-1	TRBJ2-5	CASSVRQETQYF	TGTGCCAGCAGTGTACGTCAGGAGACCCAGTACTTC
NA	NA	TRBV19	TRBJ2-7	CASSKHWRQGAVGEQYF	TGTGCCAGTAGTAAACATTGGCGGCAGGGCGCAGTAGGGGAGCAGTACTTC
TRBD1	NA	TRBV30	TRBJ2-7	CAWYGVGQGSKIYEQYF	TGTGCCTGGTATGGTGTCGGACAGGGTTCGAAAATCTACGAGCAGTACTTC
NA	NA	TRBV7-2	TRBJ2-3	CASSLGPSTDTQYF	TGTGCCAGCAGCTTAGGTCCGAGCACAGATACGCAGTATTTT
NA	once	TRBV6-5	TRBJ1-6	CASSYASVGILSPLHF	TGTGCCAGCAGTTACGCATCGGTCGGGATTTTGTCACCCCTCCACTTT
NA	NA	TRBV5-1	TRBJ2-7	CASSPGQNYERYF	TGCGCCAGCAGCCCCGGACAGAACTACGAGCGGTACTTC
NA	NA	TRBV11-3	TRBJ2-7	CASSLGFGYEQYF	TGTGCCAGCAGCTTAGGATTCGGCTACGAGCAGTACTTC
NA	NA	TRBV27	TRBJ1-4	CASSPLYLEEKLFF	TGTGCCAGCAGTCCACTATACCTAGAAGAAAAACTGTTTTTT
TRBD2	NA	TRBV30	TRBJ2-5	CAWSHTRSWSGTSGGGTQYF	TGTGCCTGGAGTCATACGCGATCCTGGTCCGGGACTAGCGGGGGGGGGACCCAGTACTTC
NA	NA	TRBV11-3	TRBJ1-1	CASSSDSGDTEAFF	TGTGCCAGCAGTTCCGACAGCGGGGACACTGAAGCTTTCTTT
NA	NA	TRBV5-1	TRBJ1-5	CASSLQGMRNQPQHF	TGCGCCAGCAGCTTACAGGGTATGCGCAATCAGCCCCAGCATTTT
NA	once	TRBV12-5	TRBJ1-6	CASGPNLGEGNSPLHF	TGTGCTAGTGGTCCCAACCTCGGAGAGGGAAATTCACCCCTCCACTTT
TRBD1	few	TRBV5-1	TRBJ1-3	CASSSGQGSGSGNTIYF	TGCGCCAGCAGCTCGGGACAGGGCTCAGGCTCTGGAAACACCATATATTTT
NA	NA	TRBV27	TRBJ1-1	CASSLDSANTEAFF	TGTGCCAGCAGTTTGGACAGTGCGAACACTGAAGCTTTCTTT